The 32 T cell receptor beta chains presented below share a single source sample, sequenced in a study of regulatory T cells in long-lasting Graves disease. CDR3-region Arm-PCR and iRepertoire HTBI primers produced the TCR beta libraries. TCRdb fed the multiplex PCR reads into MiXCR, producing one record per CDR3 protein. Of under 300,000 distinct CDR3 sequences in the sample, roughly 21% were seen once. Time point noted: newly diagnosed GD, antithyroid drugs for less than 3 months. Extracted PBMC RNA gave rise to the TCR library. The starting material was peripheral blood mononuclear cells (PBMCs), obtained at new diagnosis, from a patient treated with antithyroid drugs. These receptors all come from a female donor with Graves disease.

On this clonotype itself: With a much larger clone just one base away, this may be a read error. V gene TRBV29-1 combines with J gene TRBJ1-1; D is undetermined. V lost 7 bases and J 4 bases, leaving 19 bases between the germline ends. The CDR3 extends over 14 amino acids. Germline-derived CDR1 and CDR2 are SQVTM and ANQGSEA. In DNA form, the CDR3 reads TGCAGCGCTCAGGAAAGTAGTACACCCACTGAAGCTTTCTTT. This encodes CSAQESSTPTEAFF.

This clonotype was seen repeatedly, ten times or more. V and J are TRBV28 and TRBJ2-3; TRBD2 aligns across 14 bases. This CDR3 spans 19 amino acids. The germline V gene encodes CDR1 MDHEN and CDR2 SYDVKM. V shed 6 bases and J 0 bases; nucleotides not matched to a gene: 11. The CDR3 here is CASSPWTSGGLASTDTQYF. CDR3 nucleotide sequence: TGTGCCAGCAGCCCTTGGACTAGCGGGGGGCTTGCTAGCACAGATACGCAGTATTTT.

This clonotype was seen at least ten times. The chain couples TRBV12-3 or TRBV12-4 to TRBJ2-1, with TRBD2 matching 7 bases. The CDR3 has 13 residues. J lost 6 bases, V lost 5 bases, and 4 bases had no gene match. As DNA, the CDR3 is TGTGCCAGCAGTCCGGGGGGAGCCAATGAGCAGTTCTTC. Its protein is CASSPGGANEQFF.

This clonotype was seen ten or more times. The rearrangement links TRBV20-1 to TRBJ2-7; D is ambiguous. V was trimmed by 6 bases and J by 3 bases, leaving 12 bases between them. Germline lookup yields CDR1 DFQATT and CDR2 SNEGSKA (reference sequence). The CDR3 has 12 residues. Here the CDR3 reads CSARQAIYEQYF. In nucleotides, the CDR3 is TGCAGTGCAAGGCAGGCGATCTACGAGCAGTACTTC.

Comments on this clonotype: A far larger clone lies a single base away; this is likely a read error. The CDR3 coding sequence is TGTGCCAGCAGTACTGGACTCGGCGGGGGGAGGGATGAGCAGTTCTTC. Translation gives CASSTGLGGGRDEQFF. The genes are TRBV2 and TRBJ2-1; 8 bases fit TRBD2. With V trimmed by 5 bases and J by 8 bases, 14 bases remained unmatched. CDR1 and CDR2 (germline): SNHLY, FYNNEI. This CDR3 has 16 residues.

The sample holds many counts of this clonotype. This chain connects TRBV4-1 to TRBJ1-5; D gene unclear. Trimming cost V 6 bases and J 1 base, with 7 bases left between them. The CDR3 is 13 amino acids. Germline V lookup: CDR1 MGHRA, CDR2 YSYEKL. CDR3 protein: CASRKDSNQPQHF. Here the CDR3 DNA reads TGCGCCAGCAGAAAGGACAGCAATCAGCCCCAGCATTTT.

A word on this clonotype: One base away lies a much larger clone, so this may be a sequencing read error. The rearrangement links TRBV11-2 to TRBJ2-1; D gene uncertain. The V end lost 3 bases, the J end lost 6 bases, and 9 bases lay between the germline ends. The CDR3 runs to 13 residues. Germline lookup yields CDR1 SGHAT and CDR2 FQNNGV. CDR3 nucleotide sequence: TGTGCCAGCAGCTTCAAGGGTAGCAATGAGCAGTTCTTC. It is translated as CASSFKGSNEQFF. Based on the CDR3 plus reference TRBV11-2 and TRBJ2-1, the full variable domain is EAGVAQSPRYKIIEKRQSVAFWCNPISGHATLYWYQQILGQGPKLLIQFQNNGVVDDSQLPKDRFSAERLKGVDSTLKIQPAKLEDSAVYLCASSFKGSNEQFFGPGTRLTVL.

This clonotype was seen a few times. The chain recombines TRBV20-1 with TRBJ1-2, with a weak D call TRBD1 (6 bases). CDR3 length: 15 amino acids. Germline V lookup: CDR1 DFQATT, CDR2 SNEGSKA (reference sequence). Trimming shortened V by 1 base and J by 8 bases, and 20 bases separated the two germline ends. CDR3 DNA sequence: TGCAGTGCTAGAGTTCAGGGGCGCGGGTCGCGCGGCTACACCTTC. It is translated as CSARVQGRGSRGYTF.

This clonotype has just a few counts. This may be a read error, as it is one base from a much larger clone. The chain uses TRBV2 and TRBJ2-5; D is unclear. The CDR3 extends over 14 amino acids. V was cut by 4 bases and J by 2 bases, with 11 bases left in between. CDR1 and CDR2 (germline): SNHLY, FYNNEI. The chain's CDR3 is CASSVRRGQETQYF. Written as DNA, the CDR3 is TGTGCCAGCAGTGTCCGCCGCGGTCAAGAGACCCAGTACTTC. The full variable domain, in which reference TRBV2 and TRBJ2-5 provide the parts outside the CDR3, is EPEVTQTPSHQVTQMGQEVILRCVPISNHLYFYWYRQILGQKVEFLVSFYNNEISEKSEIFDDQFSVERPDGSNFTLKIRSTKLEDSAMYFCASSVRRGQETQYFGPGTRLLVL.

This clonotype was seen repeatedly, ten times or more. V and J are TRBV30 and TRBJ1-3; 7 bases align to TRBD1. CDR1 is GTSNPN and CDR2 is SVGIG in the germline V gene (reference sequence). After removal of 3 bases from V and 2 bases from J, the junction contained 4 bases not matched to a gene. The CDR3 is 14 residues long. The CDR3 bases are TGTGCCTGGAGATCTACAGGGGCTGGAAACACCATATATTTT. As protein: CAWRSTGAGNTIYF.

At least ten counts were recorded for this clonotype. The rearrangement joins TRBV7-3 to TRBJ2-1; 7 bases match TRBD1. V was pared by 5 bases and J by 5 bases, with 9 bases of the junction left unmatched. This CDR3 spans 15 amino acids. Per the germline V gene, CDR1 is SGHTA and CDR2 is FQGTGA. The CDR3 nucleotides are TGTGCCAGCAGCCCCTCCCGGGACAGCCACAATGAGCAGTTCTTC. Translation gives CASSPSRDSHNEQFF.

Here the CDR3 reads CASSPALAGSTDTQYF. CDR3 DNA sequence: TGTGCCAGCAGCCCGGCACTAGCGGGAAGCACAGATACGCAGTATTTT. V is TRBV4-2 and J is TRBJ2-3; TRBD2 matches 10 bases. Germline CDR1 is LGHNA and CDR2 is YNFKEQ. This CDR3 has 16 residues. The ends lost 4 bases at V and 0 bases at J; junction bases unmatched: 4.

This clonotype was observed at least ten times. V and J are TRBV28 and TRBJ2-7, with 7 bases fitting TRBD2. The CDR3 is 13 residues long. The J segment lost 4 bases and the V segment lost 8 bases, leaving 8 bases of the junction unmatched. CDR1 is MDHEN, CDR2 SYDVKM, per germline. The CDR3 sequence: CASGRLAAYEQYF. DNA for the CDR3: TGTGCCAGCGGGAGGCTAGCGGCGTACGAGCAGTACTTC.

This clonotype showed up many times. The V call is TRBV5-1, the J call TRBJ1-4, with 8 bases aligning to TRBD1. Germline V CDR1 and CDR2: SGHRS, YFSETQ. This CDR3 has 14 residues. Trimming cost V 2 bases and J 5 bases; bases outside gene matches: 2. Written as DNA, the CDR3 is TGCGCCAGCAGCTTTCAGGGGGCAAATGAAAAACTGTTTTTT. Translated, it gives CASSFQGANEKLFF.

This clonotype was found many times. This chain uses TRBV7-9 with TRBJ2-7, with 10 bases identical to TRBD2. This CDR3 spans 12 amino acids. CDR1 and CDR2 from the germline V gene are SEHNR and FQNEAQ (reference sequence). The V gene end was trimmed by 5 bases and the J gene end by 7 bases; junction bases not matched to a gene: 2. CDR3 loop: CASSAGLAEQYF. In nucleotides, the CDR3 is TGTGCCAGCAGCGCGGGACTAGCGGAGCAGTACTTC.

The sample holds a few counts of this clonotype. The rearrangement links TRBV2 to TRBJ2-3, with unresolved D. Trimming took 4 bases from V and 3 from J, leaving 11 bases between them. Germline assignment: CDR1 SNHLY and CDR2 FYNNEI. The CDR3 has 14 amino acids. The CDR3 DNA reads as TGTGCCAGCAGTGTACCCAGTGGTACAGATACGCAGTATTTT. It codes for CASSVPSGTDTQYF.

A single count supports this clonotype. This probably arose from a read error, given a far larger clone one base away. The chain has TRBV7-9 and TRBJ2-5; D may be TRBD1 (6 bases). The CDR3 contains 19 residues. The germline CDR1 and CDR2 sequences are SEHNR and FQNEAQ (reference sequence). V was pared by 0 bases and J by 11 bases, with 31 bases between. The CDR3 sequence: CASSLATKRTGLNYNEQYF. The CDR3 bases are TGTGCCAGCAGCTTAGCTACCAAGCGTACAGGGCTGAACTACAATGAGCAGTACTTC.

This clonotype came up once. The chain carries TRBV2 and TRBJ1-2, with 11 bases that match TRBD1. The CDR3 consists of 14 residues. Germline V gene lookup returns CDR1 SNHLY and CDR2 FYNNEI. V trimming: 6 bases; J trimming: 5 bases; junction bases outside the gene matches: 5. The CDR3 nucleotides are TGTGCCAGCAGACCCGGGACAGGGGGTTATGGCTACACCTTC. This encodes CASRPGTGGYGYTF.

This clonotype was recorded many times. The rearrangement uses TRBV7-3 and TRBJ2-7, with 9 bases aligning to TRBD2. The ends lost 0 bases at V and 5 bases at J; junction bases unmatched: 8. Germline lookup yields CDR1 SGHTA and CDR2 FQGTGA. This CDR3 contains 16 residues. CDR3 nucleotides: TGTGCCAGCAGCTTAACGGTTGGTAGCGGGAGTCACGAGCAGTACTTC. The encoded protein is CASSLTVGSGSHEQYF.

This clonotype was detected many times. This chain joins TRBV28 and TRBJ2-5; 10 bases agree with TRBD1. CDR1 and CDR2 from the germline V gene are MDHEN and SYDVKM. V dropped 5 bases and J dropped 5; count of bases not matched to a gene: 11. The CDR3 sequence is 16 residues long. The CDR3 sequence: CASSPRQGARLETQYF. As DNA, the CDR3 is TGTGCCAGCAGTCCCAGACAGGGGGCGCGGTTGGAGACCCAGTACTTC.

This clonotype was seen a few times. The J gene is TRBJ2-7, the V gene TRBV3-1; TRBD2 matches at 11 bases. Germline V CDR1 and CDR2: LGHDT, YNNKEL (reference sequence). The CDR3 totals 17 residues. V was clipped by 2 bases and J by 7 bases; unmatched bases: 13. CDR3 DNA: TGTGCCAGCAGCCAAAACCTCATAGCGGGAGGGATGGGGGAGCAGTACTTC. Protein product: CASSQNLIAGGMGEQYF.

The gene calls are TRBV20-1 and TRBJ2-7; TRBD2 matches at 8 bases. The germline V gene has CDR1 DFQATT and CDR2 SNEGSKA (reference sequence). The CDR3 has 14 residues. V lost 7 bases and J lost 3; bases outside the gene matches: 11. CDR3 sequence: CSDRGREAGYEQYF. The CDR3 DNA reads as TGCAGTGATCGGGGGCGGGAGGCCGGCTACGAGCAGTACTTC.

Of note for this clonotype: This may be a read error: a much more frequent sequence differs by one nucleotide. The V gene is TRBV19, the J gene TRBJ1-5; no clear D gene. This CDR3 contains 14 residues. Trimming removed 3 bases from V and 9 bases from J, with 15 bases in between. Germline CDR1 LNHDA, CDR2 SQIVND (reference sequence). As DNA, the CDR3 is TGTGCCAGTAGTATTCACCCAGAGGGTCGGCCCCAGCATTTT. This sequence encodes CASSIHPEGRPQHF.

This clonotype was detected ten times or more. The CDR3 bases are TGTGCCAGCAGCTTTATGTCAGGGGGTGGCAATCAGCCCCAGCATTTT. Protein product: CASSFMSGGGNQPQHF. This rearrangement joins TRBV7-2 to TRBJ1-5, with 7 bases that match TRBD1. This CDR3 has 16 residues. J lost 2 bases, V lost 3 bases, and 7 bases had no gene match. The germline CDR1 and CDR2 sequences are SGHTA and FQGNSA.

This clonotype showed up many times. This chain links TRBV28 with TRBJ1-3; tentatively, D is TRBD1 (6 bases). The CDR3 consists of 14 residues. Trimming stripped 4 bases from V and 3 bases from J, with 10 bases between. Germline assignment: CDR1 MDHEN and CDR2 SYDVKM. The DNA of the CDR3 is TGTGCCAGCAGTTCCGGGACACTTGGAAACACCATATATTTT. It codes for CASSSGTLGNTIYF. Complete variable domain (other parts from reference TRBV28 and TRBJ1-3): DVKVTQSSRYLVKRTGEKVFLECVQDMDHENMFWYRQDPGLGLRLIYFSYDVKMKEKGDIPEGYSVSREKKERFSLILESASTNQTSMYLCASSSGTLGNTIYFGEGSWLTVV.

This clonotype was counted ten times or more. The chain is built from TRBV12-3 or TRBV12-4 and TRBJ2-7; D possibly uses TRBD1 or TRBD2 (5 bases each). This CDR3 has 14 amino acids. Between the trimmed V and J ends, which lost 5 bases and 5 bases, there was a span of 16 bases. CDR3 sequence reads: CASSPMGVVDEQYF. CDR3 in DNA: TGTGCCAGCAGTCCCATGGGGGTTGTGGACGAGCAGTACTTC.

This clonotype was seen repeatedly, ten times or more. CDR3: CASSQRDHQAFF. CDR3 sequence (DNA): TGTGCCAGCAGCCAGCGGGACCACCAAGCTTTCTTT. The rearrangement joins TRBV14 to TRBJ1-1, with a weak D call TRBD1 (5 bases). Trimming shortened V by 3 bases and J by 9 bases, and 11 bases separated the two germline ends. Germline CDR1 and CDR2: SGHDN and FVKESK. The length of the CDR3 is 12 residues.

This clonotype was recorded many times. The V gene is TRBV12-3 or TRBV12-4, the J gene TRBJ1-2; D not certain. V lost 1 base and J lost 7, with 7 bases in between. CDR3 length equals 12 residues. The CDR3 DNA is TGTGCCAGCAGTTTAGGGTCAGGTGGCTACACCTTC. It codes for CASSLGSGGYTF.

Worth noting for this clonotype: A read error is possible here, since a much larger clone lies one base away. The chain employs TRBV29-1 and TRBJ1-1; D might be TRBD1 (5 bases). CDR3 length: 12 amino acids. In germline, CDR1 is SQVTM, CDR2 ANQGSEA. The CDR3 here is CSAEGLNTGAFF. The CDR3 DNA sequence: TGCAGCGCCGAGGGACTAAACACTGGAGCTTTCTTT.

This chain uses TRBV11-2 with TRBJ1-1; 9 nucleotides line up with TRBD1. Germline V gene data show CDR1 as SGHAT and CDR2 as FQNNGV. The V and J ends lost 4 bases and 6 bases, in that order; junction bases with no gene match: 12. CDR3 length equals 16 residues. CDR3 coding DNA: TGTGCCAGCAGCTGGGGACAGGGTAGAGGTGGGCCTGAAGCTTTCTTT. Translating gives CASSWGQGRGGPEAFF.

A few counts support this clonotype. The CDR3 region is CASSSFRTSGGVNEQFF. In DNA form, the CDR3 reads TGTGCCAGTAGTTCCTTCAGGACTAGCGGGGGGGTCAATGAGCAGTTCTTC. V usage is TRBV19 and J usage is TRBJ2-1; 15 bases agree with TRBD2. The V gene's germline CDR1 is LNHDA and CDR2 SQIVND (reference sequence). The ends lost 5 bases at V and 6 bases at J; junction bases unmatched: 8. The CDR3 has 17 amino acids. Full variable domain (remainder filled in from reference TRBV19 and TRBJ2-1): DGGITQSPKYLFRKEGQNVTLSCEQNLNHDAMYWYRQDPGQGLRLIYYSQIVNDFQKGDIAEGYSVSREKKESFPLTVTSAQKNPTAFYLCASSSFRTSGGVNEQFFGPGTRLTVL.

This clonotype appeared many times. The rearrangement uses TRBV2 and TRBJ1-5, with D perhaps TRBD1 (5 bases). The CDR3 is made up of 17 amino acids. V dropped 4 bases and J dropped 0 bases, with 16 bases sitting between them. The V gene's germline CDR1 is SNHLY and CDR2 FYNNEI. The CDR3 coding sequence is TGTGCCAGCAGTGGTCGGGCAGGGCCAACTAGCAATCAGCCCCAGCATTTT. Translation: CASSGRAGPTSNQPQHF.